This T cell receptor (beta chain) was recovered during a study of T cell responses to AZD1222 COVID-19 vaccine. Study-level points and caveats: At baseline, seropositivity was found in only a handful of AZD1222 recipients.

Sequencing used immunoSEQ multiplex PCR; TCRdb keeps in-frame clones, though not all of them. The repertoire holds 85,000 to 100,000 clones, with roughly nine tenths as singletons. Trimming removed 3 bases from V and 1 base from J, with 11 bases in between. CDR3 length: 15 residues. Germline CDR1 is SEHNR and CDR2 is FQNEAQ (reference sequence). In the case of this clone: Its antigen is undetermined.

The TCR was taken from an adult who received the AZD1222 COVID-19 vaccine. The chain carries TRBV7-9 and TRBJ2-3; D possibly matches TRBD1 or TRBD2 (5 bases each). The source was peripheral blood, collected 28 days after the second AZD1222 dose. The CDR3 DNA sequence: TGTGCCAGCAGCTTTGGGGGAGTCGGCACAGATACGCAGTATTTT. This sequence encodes CASSFGGVGTDTQYF.